Listed here are 28 T cell receptor beta chains from one sample, sequenced in a study of shared clonotypes between healthy human individuals. Measured with immunoSEQ multiplex PCR; TCRdb has only the in-frame clones, and not every one. The data contain about 980,000 clones, 76% of them singletons. The sample taken for sequencing was memory CD4+ T cells sorted from blood. The subset here: CD45RA-negative fraction. Receptor source: a young man in good health.

With respect to this clone: The sample holds other DNA sequences that translate to the same CDR3. The V and J genes are TRBV6-5 and TRBJ2-5, with a weak D call TRBD2 (6 bases). CDR1 MNHEY and CDR2 SVGAGI come from the germline V gene. Between the trimmed V and J ends, which lost 8 bases and 5 bases, there was a span of 12 bases. The CDR3 extends over 12 amino acids. Here the CDR3 reads CASSYGSETQYF. In nucleotides, the CDR3 is TGTGCCAGCTCTTACGGGAGTGAGACCCAGTACTTC.

J is TRBJ2-3 and V is TRBV7-2, with TRBD2 matching 10 bases. V lost 1 base, J lost 4 bases, and 8 bases stayed unmatched. The CDR3 extends over 17 amino acids. CDR1 SGHTA and CDR2 FQGNSA come from the germline V gene. The DNA of the CDR3 is TGTGCCAGCAGCTTAGGCGCTAGCGGGAGTCGGGCAGATACGCAGTATTTT. It encodes CASSLGASGSRADTQYF.

Many counts were recorded for this clone. Other DNA variants within this sample encode the same CDR3. The chain's CDR3 is CASSQDRWDEQFF. CDR3 bases: TGCGCCAGCAGCCAAGATCGTTGGGATGAGCAGTTCTTC. The rearrangement links TRBV4-3 to TRBJ2-1; D remains ambiguous. Germline V lookup: CDR1 LGHNA, CDR2 YSLEER. Trimming cost V 0 bases and J 8 bases, with 8 bases left between them. The CDR3 is 13 amino acids.

This clone was seen only once. The rearrangement joins TRBV4-2 to TRBJ1-1; 7 bases are a match to TRBD1. Germline V CDR1 and CDR2: LGHNA, YNFKEQ. The CDR3 has 16 amino acids. With V trimmed by 1 base and J by 4 bases, 9 bases remained unmatched. Here the CDR3 DNA reads TGTGCCAGCAGCCAAGCCATACAGACAGGGTTCACTGAAGCTTTCTTT. The encoded protein is CASSQAIQTGFTEAFF.

The chain uses TRBV7-9 and TRBJ2-2; D gene ambiguous. The CDR3 has 16 amino acids. CDR1 and CDR2 (germline): SEHNR, FQNEAQ (reference sequence). V gave up 0 bases and J gave up 0 bases, with 8 bases separating them. CDR3 protein: CASSLAPTANTGELFF. CDR3 bases: TGTGCCAGCAGCTTAGCGCCTACAGCGAACACCGGGGAGCTGTTTTTT.

The V call is TRBV5-1, the J call TRBJ1-1; D unclear. CDR1 is SGHRS, CDR2 YFSETQ, per germline. Trimming took off 4 bases at V and 11 bases at J, with 18 bases between the two ends. The CDR3 is made up of 13 amino acids. CDR3 protein: CASSVGPRELAFF. The CDR3 DNA follows: TGCGCCAGCAGCGTCGGTCCGAGGGAGCTGGCTTTCTTT.

This clone has just a few counts. The chain recombines TRBV25-1 with TRBJ1-2; D remains unclear. Germline assignment: CDR1 MGHDK and CDR2 SYGVNS. Trimming cost V 1 base and J 4 bases, with 7 bases left between them. The CDR3 runs 13 residues. The chain's CDR3 is CASSESGRYGYTF. CDR3 sequence (DNA): TGTGCCAGCAGTGAATCCGGGCGCTATGGCTACACCTTC.

J is TRBJ2-7 and V is TRBV7-2, with D possibly being TRBD1 or TRBD2 (5 bases each). The length of the CDR3 is 14 residues. The V and J ends lost 0 bases and 0 bases respectively, with 6 bases between them. Looked up from germline, CDR1 is SGHTA and CDR2 is FQGNSA. The CDR3 loop reads CASSLAGPSYEQYF. As DNA, the CDR3 is TGTGCCAGCAGCTTAGCGGGACCCTCCTACGAGCAGTACTTC.

This chain uses TRBV19 with TRBJ1-6; D is possibly TRBD1 (6 bases). The V end was cut by 6 bases, the J end by 0 bases, with 15 bases between. The CDR3 sequence is 17 residues long. CDR1 and CDR2 from the germline V gene are LNHDA and SQIVND (reference sequence). The DNA for the CDR3 is TGTGCCAGTAGGACAACAGGGACTGTCTCCTATAATTCACCCCTCCACTTT. It yields the protein CASRTTGTVSYNSPLHF.

DNA of the CDR3: TGCGCCAGCAGCTTGGCCGCGGGGGAAGAGACCCAGTACTTC. Protein product: CASSLAAGEETQYF. This chain connects TRBV5-1 to TRBJ2-5, with 7 positions matching TRBD2. The V gene's germline CDR1 is SGHRS and CDR2 YFSETQ. V dropped 0 bases and J dropped 3; count of bases not matched to a gene: 2. This CDR3 region has 14 residues. Combining the CDR3 with reference TRBV5-1 and TRBJ2-5 gives the whole variable domain KAGVTQTPRYLIKTRGQQVTLSCSPISGHRSVSWYQQTPGQGLQFLFEYFSETQRNKGNFPGRFSGRQFSNSRSEMNVSTLELGDSALYLCASSLAAGEETQYFGPGTRLLVL.

The chain recombines TRBV5-1 with TRBJ1-4; maybe TRBD1 (6 bases). Germline CDR1 reads SGHRS; CDR2 reads YFSETQ. The CDR3 is 15 residues long. V was trimmed by 4 bases and J by 1 base, leaving 11 bases between them. The CDR3 nucleotides read TGCGCCAGCAGCCGAACAGGGCAAACTAATGAAAAACTGTTTTTT. It translates to CASSRTGQTNEKLFF.

This clone was detected a few times. The genes are TRBV5-4 and TRBJ1-1; a possible D gene is TRBD1 (5 bases). V lost 0 bases to trimming and J lost 0 bases, with 12 bases between them. Germline CDR1 reads SGHNT; CDR2 reads YYREEE (reference sequence). CDR3 length: 16 amino acids. The CDR3 sequence is CASSLAGTSMNTEAFF. The CDR3 coding sequence is TGTGCCAGCAGCTTGGCCGGGACGTCCATGAACACTGAAGCTTTCTTT.

This rearrangement joins TRBV2 to TRBJ2-6, with 7 bases matching TRBD2. CDR1 SNHLY and CDR2 FYNNEI come from the germline V gene. The trim removed 11 bases at V and 10 bases at J, leaving 5 bases unmatched. This CDR3 contains 11 residues. CDR3 residues: CAGGDGNVLTF. The CDR3 DNA reads as TGTGCCGGGGGGGACGGAAACGTCCTGACTTTC.

Notes on this clone: Other DNA sequences in this specimen translate into the identical CDR3. The gene calls are TRBV6-5 and TRBJ2-7; D is ambiguous. Per germline, CDR1 MNHEY and CDR2 SVGAGI. Trimming left V 0 bases short and J 2 bases short, with 11 bases between. This CDR3 has 15 residues. The CDR3 DNA sequence: TGTGCCAGCAGTTACTCGAATCTAGGGCCCTACGAGCAGTACTTC. This translates into CASSYSNLGPYEQYF.

The V gene is TRBV5-6, the J gene TRBJ1-1, with no clear D. The CDR3 consists of 14 residues. V lost 4 bases to trimming and J lost 5 bases, with 15 bases between them. In germline, CDR1 is SGHDT, CDR2 YYEEEE. The CDR3 loop reads CASSGVGGWTEAFF. Written as DNA, the CDR3 is TGTGCCAGCAGCGGGGTCGGAGGATGGACTGAAGCTTTCTTT.

The CDR3 sequence is CASSAKAAGTSFSGYTF. In nucleotides, the CDR3 is TGCGCCAGCAGCGCAAAAGCCGCCGGGACCTCCTTTTCGGGCTACACCTTC. The chain joins TRBV5-1 to TRBJ1-2, with D possibly TRBD1 on 5 matching bases. V was trimmed by 4 bases and J by 8 bases, leaving 27 bases between them. The V gene's germline CDR1 is SGHRS and CDR2 YFSETQ. The CDR3 loop spans 17 amino acids.

V and J are TRBV10-3 and TRBJ2-3; TRBD1 aligns across 9 bases. The CDR3 spans 15 residues. Per the germline V gene, CDR1 is ENHRY and CDR2 is SYGVKD. The V segment lost 5 bases and the J segment 0 bases; nucleotides outside the gene matches: 3. CDR3 loop: CAISTGGASTDTQYF. DNA of the CDR3: TGTGCCATCAGTACAGGGGGCGCAAGCACAGATACGCAGTATTTT.

The chain is built from TRBV4-3 and TRBJ2-5; tentative D call: TRBD2 (6 bases). The CDR3 covers 15 residues. CDR1 and CDR2 (germline): LGHNA, YSLEER. V was shortened by 1 base and J by 3 bases, with 12 bases between the two germline ends. The CDR3 is CASSQVLALKETQYF. In DNA, the CDR3 is TGCGCCAGCAGCCAAGTACTAGCACTGAAAGAGACCCAGTACTTC.

This chain connects TRBV5-6 to TRBJ2-7; the D gene is possibly TRBD2 (5 bases). Between the trimmed V and J ends, which lost 4 bases and 1 base, there was a span of 18 bases. The CDR3 consists of 16 residues. From germline, CDR1 is SGHDT and CDR2 YYEEEE. The CDR3 nucleotides read TGTGCCAGCAGCCCTTCTCTAGCCCTACAATCCTACGAGCAGTACTTC. This codes for CASSPSLALQSYEQYF.

The V call is TRBV7-2, the J call TRBJ2-7; D not certain. The CDR3 runs 13 residues. Germline CDR1 SGHTA, CDR2 FQGNSA. The V end lost 5 bases, the J end lost 0 bases, and 8 bases lay between the germline ends. CDR3 coding DNA: TGTGCCAGCAGCCTAAGTAACTCCTACGAGCAGTACTTC. Its translation is CASSLSNSYEQYF.

This clone was picked up one time. The chain is built from TRBV7-9 and TRBJ2-2; 11 bases fit TRBD1. V lost 3 bases, J lost 7 bases, and 7 bases stayed unmatched. Germline CDR1 SEHNR, CDR2 FQNEAQ (reference sequence). The CDR3 is made up of 16 amino acids. CDR3 region: CASSLFGQGAHGELFF. CDR3 DNA sequence: TGTGCCAGCAGCTTGTTTGGACAGGGGGCACACGGGGAGCTGTTTTTT.

The J gene is TRBJ1-1, the V gene TRBV28; 8 nucleotides match TRBD1. V trimming: 3 bases; J trimming: 0 bases; junction bases outside the gene matches: 9. The CDR3 contains 17 residues. Germline V gene lookup returns CDR1 MDHEN and CDR2 SYDVKM. The DNA of the CDR3 is TGTGCCAGCAGTTTGCAAGGGGGCAGGGGGCTGAACACTGAAGCTTTCTTT. Translated, it gives CASSLQGGRGLNTEAFF.

The V and J genes are TRBV4-2 and TRBJ1-5, with 7 nucleotides matching TRBD1. This CDR3 spans 15 amino acids. CDR1 and CDR2 from the germline V gene are LGHNA and YNFKEQ. With 2 bases clipped from V and 3 bases from J, the junction kept 4 bases outside the gene matches. The CDR3 here is CASSQIDRDNQPQHF. DNA of the CDR3: TGTGCCAGCAGCCAAATCGACAGGGACAATCAGCCCCAGCATTTT.

A remark on this clone: At the DNA level, this CDR3 is encoded by other sequences in the same sample as well. The chain carries TRBV19 and TRBJ2-7; the D is unclear. The CDR3 is 10 residues long. V lost 5 bases and J 4 bases, leaving 3 bases between the germline ends. Germline V gene sequence: CDR1 LNHDA, CDR2 SQIVND (reference sequence). In DNA, the CDR3 is TGTGCCAGTAGTCTTTACGAGCAGTACTTC. This sequence encodes CASSLYEQYF.

The chain recombines TRBV7-2 with TRBJ2-7; perhaps TRBD2 as D (5 bases). The V end lost 1 base, the J end lost 2 bases, and 18 bases lay between the germline ends. The CDR3 is 17 amino acids. Germline V CDR1 and CDR2: SGHTA, FQGNSA. CDR3 sequence: CASSLGAGMQAAYEQYF. The CDR3, as DNA: TGTGCCAGCAGCTTAGGGGCCGGGATGCAGGCCGCCTACGAGCAGTACTTC. The whole variable domain, remainder taken from reference TRBV7-2 and TRBJ2-7, is GAGVSQSPSNKVTEKGKDVELRCDPISGHTALYWYRQSLGQGLEFLIYFQGNSAPDKSGLPSDRFSAERTGGSVSTLTIQRTQQEDSAVYLCASSLGAGMQAAYEQYFGPGTRLTVT.

This clone occurred a few times. The same CDR3 arises from other DNA sequences in this sample as well. The chain joins TRBV19 to TRBJ2-2; TRBD1 might be the D (5 bases). There are 13 residues in the CDR3. Germline V lookup: CDR1 LNHDA, CDR2 SQIVND (reference sequence). V lost 4 bases to trimming and J lost 4 bases, with 7 bases between them. CDR3 amino acids: CASSTQGTGELFF. CDR3 DNA: TGTGCCAGTAGTACCCAGGGCACCGGGGAGCTGTTTTTT.

In its sample, this clone was seen a few times. V and J are TRBV5-6 and TRBJ2-5, with 11 bases matching TRBD2. This CDR3 contains 15 residues. After removal of 3 bases from V and 0 bases from J, the junction contained 1 base not matched to a gene. CDR1 and CDR2 (germline): SGHDT, YYEEEE. The DNA of the CDR3 is TGTGCCAGCAGCTGGGGACTAGCGGACCAAGAGACCCAGTACTTC. This encodes CASSWGLADQETQYF.

The J gene is TRBJ2-5, the V gene TRBV19; a weak D match, TRBD2 (7 bases). The germline V gene has CDR1 LNHDA and CDR2 SQIVND (reference sequence). There are 16 residues in the CDR3. The germline V and J ends were trimmed by 3 bases and 5 bases, with 19 bases remaining between them. CDR3 residues: CASSISGTKGGETQYF. Written as DNA, the CDR3 is TGTGCCAGTAGTATTTCCGGGACTAAGGGGGGGGAGACCCAGTACTTC.